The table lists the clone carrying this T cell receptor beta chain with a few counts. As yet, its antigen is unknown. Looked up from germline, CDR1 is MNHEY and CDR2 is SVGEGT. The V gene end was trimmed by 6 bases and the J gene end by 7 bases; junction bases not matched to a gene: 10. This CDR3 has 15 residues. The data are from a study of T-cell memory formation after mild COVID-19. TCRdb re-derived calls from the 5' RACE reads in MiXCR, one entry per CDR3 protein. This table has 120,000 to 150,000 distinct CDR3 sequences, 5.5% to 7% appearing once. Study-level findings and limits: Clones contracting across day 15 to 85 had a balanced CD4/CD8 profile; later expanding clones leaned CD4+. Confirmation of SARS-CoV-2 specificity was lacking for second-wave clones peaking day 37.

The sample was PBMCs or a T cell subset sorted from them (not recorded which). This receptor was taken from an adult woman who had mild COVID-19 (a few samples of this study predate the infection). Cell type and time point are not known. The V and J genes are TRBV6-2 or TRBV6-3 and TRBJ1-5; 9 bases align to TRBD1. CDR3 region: CASSPRDRESQPQHF. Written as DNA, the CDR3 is TGTGCCAGCAGCCCGCGGGACAGGGAATCCCAGCCCCAGCATTTT.